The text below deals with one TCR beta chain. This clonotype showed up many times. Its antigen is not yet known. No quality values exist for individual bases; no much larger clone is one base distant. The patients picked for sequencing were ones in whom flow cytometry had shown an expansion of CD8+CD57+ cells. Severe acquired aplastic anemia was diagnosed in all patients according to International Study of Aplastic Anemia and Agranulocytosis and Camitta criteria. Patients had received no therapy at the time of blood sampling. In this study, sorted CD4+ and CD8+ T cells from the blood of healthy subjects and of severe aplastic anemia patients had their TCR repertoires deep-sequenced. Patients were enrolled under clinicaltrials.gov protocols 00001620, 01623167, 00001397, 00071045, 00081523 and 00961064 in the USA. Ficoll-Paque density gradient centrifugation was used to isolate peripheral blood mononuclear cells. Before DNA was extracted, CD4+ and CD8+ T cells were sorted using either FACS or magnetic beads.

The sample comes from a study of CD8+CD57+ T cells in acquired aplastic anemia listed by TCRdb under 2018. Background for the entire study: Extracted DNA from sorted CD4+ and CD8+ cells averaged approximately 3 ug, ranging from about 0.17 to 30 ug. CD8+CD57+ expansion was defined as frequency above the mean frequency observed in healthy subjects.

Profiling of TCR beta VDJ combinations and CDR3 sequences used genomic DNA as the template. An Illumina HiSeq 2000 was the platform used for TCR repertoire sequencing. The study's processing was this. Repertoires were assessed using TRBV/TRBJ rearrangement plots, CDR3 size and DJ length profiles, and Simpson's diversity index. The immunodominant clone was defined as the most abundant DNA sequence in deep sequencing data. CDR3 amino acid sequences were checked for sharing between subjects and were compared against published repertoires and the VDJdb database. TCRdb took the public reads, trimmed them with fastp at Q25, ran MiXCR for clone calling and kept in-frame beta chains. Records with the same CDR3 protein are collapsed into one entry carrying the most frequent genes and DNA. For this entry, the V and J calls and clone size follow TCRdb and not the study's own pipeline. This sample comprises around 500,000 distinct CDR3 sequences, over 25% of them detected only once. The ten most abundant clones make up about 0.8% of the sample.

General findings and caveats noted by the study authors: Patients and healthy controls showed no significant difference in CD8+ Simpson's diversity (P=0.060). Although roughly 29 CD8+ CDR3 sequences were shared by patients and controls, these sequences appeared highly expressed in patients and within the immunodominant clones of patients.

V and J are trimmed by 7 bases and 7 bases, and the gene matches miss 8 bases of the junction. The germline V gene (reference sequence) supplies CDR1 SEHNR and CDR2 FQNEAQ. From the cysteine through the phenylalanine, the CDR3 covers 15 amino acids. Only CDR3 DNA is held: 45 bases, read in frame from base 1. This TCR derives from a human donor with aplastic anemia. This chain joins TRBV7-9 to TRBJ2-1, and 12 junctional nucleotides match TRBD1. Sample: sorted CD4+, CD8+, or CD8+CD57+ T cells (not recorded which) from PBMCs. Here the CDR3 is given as CASTPGTGGSNEQFF. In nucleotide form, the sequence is TGTGCCAGCACCCCAGGGACAGGGGGCTCGAATGAGCAGTTCTTC.